The 14 T cell receptor beta chains reported below all come from one sample, sequenced in a study of graft-versus-host responses after intestinal transplantation. Sequenced by immunoSEQ multiplex PCR; TCRdb stores in-frame clones only, minus some. The table has tens of thousands of clones, about 91% seen once. These receptors' targets are unknown. The source material was unstimulated CD8+ T cells sorted from spleen or lymph node cells, sampled before intestinal transplant. These receptors all come from a human donor who received an intestinal transplant.

This sequence joins TRBV30 and TRBJ2-7, with D perhaps matching TRBD2 (5 bases). This CDR3 has 13 amino acids. Germline CDR1 and CDR2: GTSNPN and SVGIG (reference sequence). Between the trimmed V and J ends, which lost 0 bases and 6 bases, there was a span of 12 bases. The CDR3 DNA reads TGTGCCTGGAGTGTACTGGGAGTGGGCGAGCAGTACTTC. It codes for CAWSVLGVGEQYF.

This clone was counted a single time. V is TRBV27 and J is TRBJ2-3; tentative D call: TRBD2 (5 bases). The germline V and J ends were trimmed by 3 bases and 4 bases, with 14 bases remaining between them. The CDR3 runs to 15 residues. Germline loops: CDR1 MNHEY, CDR2 SMNVEV (reference sequence). CDR3 residues: CASSFLPAEADTQYF. In DNA, the CDR3 is TGTGCCAGCAGTTTTTTACCCGCGGAGGCAGATACGCAGTATTTT.

This clone was observed a few times. The V gene is TRBV4-1, the J gene TRBJ2-7, with 9 nucleotides matching TRBD1. V trimming: 3 bases; J trimming: 3 bases; junction bases outside the gene matches: 3. The V gene's germline CDR1 is MGHRA and CDR2 YSYEKL. The CDR3 consists of 14 residues. CDR3 sequence reads: CASSQGQGDYEQYF. DNA of the CDR3: TGCGCCAGCAGCCAGGGACAGGGAGACTACGAGCAGTACTTC.

Of note for this clone: The same CDR3 arises from other DNA sequences in this sample as well. The rearrangement links TRBV9 to TRBJ1-1, with D possibly matching TRBD1 (5 bases). Germline V lookup: CDR1 SGDLS, CDR2 YYNGEE. The CDR3 sequence is 13 residues long. Trimming removed 0 bases at V and 3 bases at J, with 6 bases between. The CDR3 nucleotides are TGTGCCAGCAGCGTAGAAGGGGACACTGAAGCTTTCTTT. This sequence encodes CASSVEGDTEAFF.

J is TRBJ1-1 and V is TRBV5-1; no definite D call. The CDR3 is 15 residues long. V was trimmed by 4 bases and J by 1 base, leaving 14 bases between them. In germline, CDR1 is SGHRS, CDR2 YFSETQ. In nucleotides, the CDR3 is TGCGCCAGCAGCCCCAACTACGAACGGAACACTGAAGCTTTCTTT. Protein product: CASSPNYERNTEAFF.

V and J are TRBV30 and TRBJ2-7, with 15 bases lining up with TRBD2. The ends lost 0 bases at V and 0 bases at J; junction bases unmatched: 6. The CDR3 has 18 residues. Germline loops: CDR1 GTSNPN, CDR2 SVGIG (reference sequence). In DNA form, the CDR3 reads TGTGCCTGGAGTGTAGGACTAGCGGGAGGGGGGCCCTCCTACGAGCAGTACTTC. It is translated as CAWSVGLAGGGPSYEQYF.

The chain has TRBV4-3 and TRBJ2-1, with 8 bases matching TRBD1. The germline gives CDR1 LGHNA, CDR2 YSLEER. The CDR3 is made up of 17 amino acids. V lost 0 bases, J lost 3 bases, and 7 bases stayed unmatched. The CDR3, as DNA: TGCGCCAGCAGCCAAGATCGGGCAGGGGGCTTCTACAATGAGCAGTTCTTC. Amino acids: CASSQDRAGGFYNEQFF.

The table lists this clone with a count of one. V and J are TRBV6-1 and TRBJ1-4; no reliable D call. The CDR3 length is 14 residues. Germline V gene data show CDR1 as MNHNS and CDR2 as SASEGT. V was cut by 6 bases and J by 0 bases, with 8 bases left in between. In DNA, the CDR3 is TGTGCCAGCAGAGTTTACTCAACTAATGAAAAACTGTTTTTT. Amino acid sequence: CASRVYSTNEKLFF.

This rearrangement joins TRBV6-5 to TRBJ2-2; D gene ambiguous. The V end was cut by 4 bases, the J end by 3 bases, with 12 bases between. The CDR3 runs to 15 residues. Germline-derived CDR1 and CDR2 are MNHEY and SVGAGI. The CDR3: CASSWSGWDTGELFF. In nucleotides, the CDR3 is TGTGCCAGCAGTTGGTCCGGGTGGGACACCGGGGAGCTGTTTTTT.

The genes are TRBV11-2 and TRBJ1-2; D is possibly TRBD1 (6 bases). The CDR3 sequence is 14 residues long. V was pared by 0 bases and J by 2 bases, with 7 bases between. CDR1 and CDR2 (germline): SGHAT, FQNNGV. CDR3 protein: CASSLDQGNYGYTF. The CDR3, as DNA: TGTGCCAGCAGCTTAGATCAGGGGAACTATGGCTACACCTTC.

V gene TRBV6-5 combines with J gene TRBJ2-3, with D maybe TRBD1 (6 bases). The CDR3 runs 15 residues. Trimming cost V 5 bases and J 4 bases, with 16 bases left between them. Germline V gene sequence: CDR1 MNHEY, CDR2 SVGAGI. In nucleotides, the CDR3 is TGTGCCAGCAGTCAACAGGGAGATACGGCAGATACGCAGTATTTT. Protein sequence: CASSQQGDTADTQYF.

The CDR3 loop reads CASSGEAGVVDTQYF. CDR3 DNA sequence: TGTGCCAGCAGCGGAGAAGCGGGAGTGGTAGATACGCAGTATTTT. V is TRBV9 and J is TRBJ2-3; 8 positions agree with TRBD2. The CDR3 runs to 15 residues. Germline trimming cut 3 bases from V and 5 bases from J; bases unmatched to any gene: 8. The V gene's germline CDR1 is SGDLS and CDR2 YYNGEE.

The chain couples TRBV7-2 to TRBJ1-2; tentatively, D is TRBD1 (6 bases). Trimming took 3 bases from V and 4 from J, leaving 15 bases between them. The CDR3 sequence is 15 residues long. The germline gives CDR1 SGHTA, CDR2 FQGNSA. DNA for the CDR3: TGTGCCAGCAGCTTCCCCCACAGGGCGCCCTATGGCTACACCTTC. This translates into CASSFPHRAPYGYTF.

J is TRBJ2-5 and V is TRBV7-9, with 12 positions matching TRBD2. In germline, CDR1 is SEHNR, CDR2 FQNEAQ (reference sequence). CDR3 length equals 15 residues. Trimming took 6 bases from V and 5 from J; bases not matched to a gene: 7. As DNA, the CDR3 is TGTGCCAGCAGGGAGACTAGCGGGAGAAGGGAGACCCAGTACTTC. Translation: CASRETSGRRETQYF. The whole variable domain, filled in from reference TRBV7-9 and TRBJ2-5, reads DTGVSQNPRHKITKRGQNVTFRCDPISEHNRLYWYRQTLGQGPEFLTYFQNEAQLEKSRLLSDRFSAERPKGSFSTLEIQRTEQGDSAMYLCASRETSGRRETQYFGPGTRLLVL.